Each of the 27 T cell receptor beta chains below was sequenced from the same sample in a study of blood T cell repertoires in COVID-19. The table came from immunoSEQ multiplex PCR; TCRdb's copy has only in-frame clones and leaves some out. The sample has under 250,000 clones, around 88% seen once. Material for sequencing was peripheral blood. These receptors came from an elderly man with acute or convalescent COVID-19.

The chain has TRBV5-6 and TRBJ2-7, with D maybe TRBD1 (6 bases). Germline-derived CDR1 and CDR2 are SGHDT and YYEEEE. This CDR3 comprises 15 residues. With 2 bases removed from V and 0 bases from J, the gap between germline ends came to 12 bases. The CDR3 reads CASSFRRTVSYEQYF. CDR3 DNA: TGTGCCAGCAGCTTCCGCCGGACAGTCTCCTACGAGCAGTACTTC.

The chain has TRBV18 and TRBJ2-3; no firm D call. V was cut by 0 bases and J by 2 bases, with 3 bases left in between. Germline V CDR1 and CDR2: KGHSH, LQKENI. This CDR3 is 13 amino acids long. CDR3 DNA: TGTGCCAGCTCACCACCTAACACAGATACGCAGTATTTT. This gives the protein CASSPPNTDTQYF.

The chain couples TRBV6-6 to TRBJ1-2, with 7 bases identical to TRBD1. From germline, CDR1 is MNHNY and CDR2 SVGAGI (reference sequence). V gave up 6 bases and J gave up 7 bases; unmatched junction bases: 11. The CDR3 extends over 14 amino acids. CDR3 coding DNA: TGTGCCAGCAGAGTCCCTGGACAGGCGGGTGGCTACACCTTC. Translation: CASRVPGQAGGYTF.

The chain links TRBV18 to TRBJ1-3, with a possible D match to TRBD1 (6 bases). Between the trimmed V and J ends, which lost 1 base and 2 bases, there was a span of 9 bases. This CDR3 has 15 residues. Germline V CDR1 and CDR2: KGHSH, LQKENI. The CDR3 loop is CASSPQGVTGNTIYF. Here the CDR3 DNA reads TGTGCCAGCTCACCACAGGGGGTTACTGGAAACACCATATATTTT.

The chain carries TRBV25-1 and TRBJ2-1; 9 nucleotides line up with TRBD2. The CDR3 is made up of 14 amino acids. Germline values: CDR1 MGHDK, CDR2 SYGVNS. V was clipped by 7 bases and J by 10 bases; unmatched bases: 11. The CDR3 nucleotides read TGTGCCAGCAAAGATGCGGGGGGGCCCAGGGAGCAGTTCTTC. This codes for CASKDAGGPREQFF.

The chain recombines TRBV27 with TRBJ2-1; 8 bases align to TRBD1. This CDR3 has 16 residues. CDR1 is MNHEY and CDR2 is SMNVEV in the germline V gene (reference sequence). The J segment lost 6 bases and the V segment lost 7 bases, leaving 14 bases of the junction unmatched. CDR3 nucleotides: TGTGCCAGCAAAACCCTTGGGACAGGAAGTTTCAATGAGCAGTTCTTC. Its protein is CASKTLGTGSFNEQFF.

The chain has TRBV29-1 and TRBJ1-2; 7 bases are shared with TRBD1. The CDR3 runs 14 residues. J was trimmed by 4 bases and V by 2 bases; bases with no gene match: 7. Germline CDR1 reads SQVTM; CDR2 reads ANQGSEA. CDR3 sequence reads: CSVEPTGEGYGYTF. Written as DNA, the CDR3 is TGCAGCGTTGAACCAACAGGGGAAGGCTATGGCTACACCTTC.

CDR3 sequence reads: CASSSRVYYGYTF. For the CDR3, the DNA is TGTGCCAGCAGCTCCAGGGTCTACTATGGCTACACCTTC. J is TRBJ1-2 and V is TRBV7-9, with a weak D call TRBD1 (5 bases). The ends were cut back, 4 bases at V and 3 bases at J, with 9 bases in the middle. The CDR3 totals 13 residues. Germline loops: CDR1 SEHNR, CDR2 FQNEAQ (reference sequence).

This sequence joins TRBV2 and TRBJ1-5; D possibly corresponds to TRBD1 (6 bases). The CDR3 spans 15 residues. CDR1 and CDR2 (germline): SNHLY, FYNNEI. The V end lost 6 bases, the J end lost 2 bases, and 14 bases lay between the germline ends. The CDR3 protein is CASRLTGSGNQPQHF. The DNA of the CDR3 is TGTGCCAGCAGGCTCACAGGGTCGGGCAATCAGCCCCAGCATTTT.

This rearrangement joins TRBV18 to TRBJ1-1; 7 nucleotides line up with TRBD1. Germline CDR1 is KGHSH and CDR2 is LQKENI. The CDR3 spans 16 residues. V was pared by 1 base and J by 0 bases, with 5 bases of the junction left unmatched. CDR3 bases: TGTGCCAGCTCACCACGGCAGGGGGACCTGAACACTGAAGCTTTCTTT. It codes for CASSPRQGDLNTEAFF.

This clone is medium-sized in the sample. The J gene is TRBJ2-7, the V gene TRBV5-6; the match to TRBD2 covers 14 bases. The germline V gene encodes CDR1 SGHDT and CDR2 YYEEEE. This CDR3 comprises 15 residues. V lost 4 bases and J lost 3; bases outside the gene matches: 3. The CDR3 DNA follows: TGTGCCAGCAGCCCCGGACTAGCGGGAGGCTACGAGCAGTACTTC. Translation gives CASSPGLAGGYEQYF.

V is TRBV7-3 and J is TRBJ1-1, with a tentative D call TRBD1 (5 bases). The CDR3 is 14 amino acids. CDR1 and CDR2 from the germline V gene are SGHTA and FQGTGA. V shed 1 base and J shed 3 bases, with 9 bases lying between them. CDR3 sequence reads: CASSLMGEDTEAFF. The CDR3 DNA reads TGTGCCAGCAGCTTAATGGGGGAGGACACTGAAGCTTTCTTT.

The gene calls are TRBV18 and TRBJ1-1; 7 bases are a match to TRBD1. The length of the CDR3 is 14 residues. J was trimmed by 1 base and V by 6 bases; bases with no gene match: 5. Germline CDR1 is KGHSH and CDR2 is LQKENI. Here the CDR3 DNA reads TGTGCCAGCTCGTACAGGGGTCAGAACACTGAAGCTTTCTTT. Translating gives CASSYRGQNTEAFF.

The chain couples TRBV18 to TRBJ2-1; 9 bases fit TRBD2. After removal of 3 bases from V and 7 bases from J, the junction contained 16 bases not matched to a gene. Per the germline V gene, CDR1 is KGHSH and CDR2 is LQKENI. The CDR3 totals 18 residues. The CDR3 DNA reads as TGTGCCAGCTCACCGCACCGACTAGCGGAAAAGGGGAGGAATGAGCAGTTCTTC. This codes for CASSPHRLAEKGRNEQFF.

The chain has TRBV6-5 and TRBJ2-7; the match to TRBD1 covers 7 bases. Germline-derived CDR1 and CDR2 are MNHEY and SVGAGI. The CDR3 totals 15 residues. V lost 10 bases, J lost 1 base, and 13 bases stayed unmatched. The CDR3 loop reads CATAQTGRHSYEQYF. The CDR3 DNA sequence: TGTGCCACCGCTCAGACAGGGCGACATTCCTACGAGCAGTACTTC.

This rearrangement joins TRBV7-6 to TRBJ2-7; D remains unclear. V was trimmed by 5 bases and J by 7 bases, leaving 15 bases between them. The germline V gene has CDR1 SGHVS and CDR2 FNYEAQ. The CDR3 sequence is 13 residues long. CDR3 coding DNA: TGTGCCAGCAGCGGGCTTCCCTTACGGGAGCAGTACTTC. This gives the protein CASSGLPLREQYF.

About this clone: Other DNA sequences in this sample translate to the same CDR3. The chain joins TRBV18 to TRBJ1-1; 8 positions agree with TRBD1. This CDR3 has 15 residues. Looked up from germline, CDR1 is KGHSH and CDR2 is LQKENI. The trim removed 0 bases at V and 1 base at J, leaving 1 base unmatched. The CDR3 coding sequence is TGTGCCAGCTCACCACCCGGACAGGGGAACACTGAAGCTTTCTTT. The encoded protein is CASSPPGQGNTEAFF.

Points on this clone: The same CDR3 arises from other DNA sequences in this sample as well. The chain joins TRBV5-4 to TRBJ2-7; 7 nucleotides align to TRBD1. Germline CDR1 SGHNT, CDR2 YYREEE (reference sequence). The CDR3 runs to 14 residues. J was trimmed by 1 base and V by 0 bases; bases with no gene match: 1. The CDR3 nucleotides read TGTGCCAGCAGCTTGGGACAGGGTTCCTACGAGCAGTACTTC. It is translated as CASSLGQGSYEQYF. The full variable domain, in which reference TRBV5-4 and TRBJ2-7 provide the parts outside the CDR3, is ETGVTQSPTHLIKTRGQQVTLRCSSQSGHNTVSWYQQALGQGPQFIFQYYREEENGRGNFPPRFSGLQFPNYSSELNVNALELDDSALYLCASSLGQGSYEQYFGPGTRLTVT.

J is TRBJ1-1 and V is TRBV28, with D tentatively TRBD1 (6 bases). The CDR3 runs 15 residues. Trimming cost V 3 bases and J 4 bases, with 15 bases left between them. CDR1 is MDHEN and CDR2 is SYDVKM in the germline V gene. The CDR3 reads CASSLGGARGTEAFF. The DNA for the CDR3 is TGTGCCAGCAGTTTGGGGGGGGCGCGGGGCACTGAAGCTTTCTTT.

The genes are TRBV5-1 and TRBJ1-1; TRBD1 might be the D (5 bases). Trimming removed 6 bases from V and 0 bases from J, with 9 bases in between. This CDR3 comprises 13 residues. The germline gives CDR1 SGHRS, CDR2 YFSETQ. The CDR3 bases are TGCGCCAGCAAGACAGTAATGAACACTGAAGCTTTCTTT. Translating gives CASKTVMNTEAFF.

The V and J genes are TRBV4-3 and TRBJ2-7, with 8 positions matching TRBD1. The J segment lost 3 bases and the V segment lost 2 bases, leaving 6 bases of the junction unmatched. There are 15 residues in the CDR3. CDR1 and CDR2 from the germline V gene are LGHNA and YSLEER. As DNA, the CDR3 is TGCGCCAGCAGCCAATCCGCACAGGGGGTCTACGAGCAGTACTTC. Amino acid sequence: CASSQSAQGVYEQYF.

The chain has TRBV5-6 and TRBJ2-7, with 7 bases lining up with TRBD1. Per germline, CDR1 SGHDT and CDR2 YYEEEE. CDR3 size: 13 residues. V dropped 4 bases and J dropped 5; count of bases not matched to a gene: 6. This chain's CDR3 is CASSKTGSDEQYF. Here the CDR3 DNA reads TGTGCCAGCAGCAAGACAGGGTCTGACGAGCAGTACTTC.

The chain's CDR3 is CASSGLASSYNEQFF. The CDR3 DNA sequence: TGTGCCAGCAGCGGCCTAGCGTCGTCCTACAATGAGCAGTTCTTC. J is TRBJ2-1 and V is TRBV9; D possibly corresponds to TRBD2 (6 bases). Germline loops: CDR1 SGDLS, CDR2 YYNGEE. The CDR3 sequence is 15 residues long. Trimming cost V 3 bases and J 1 base, with 11 bases left between them.

This chain connects TRBV6-6 to TRBJ2-1; 8 bases align to TRBD1. J gave up 13 bases and V 5 bases, and 13 bases lay outside the gene matches. Per germline, CDR1 MNHNY and CDR2 SVGAGI (reference sequence). The CDR3 covers 14 residues. CDR3 region: CASSTNRDRIIQFF. CDR3 bases: TGTGCCAGCAGTACAAACCGGGACAGGATTATCCAGTTCTTC.

There are a few counts of this clone. This chain links TRBV19 with TRBJ2-3, with TRBD2 matching over 13 bases. The CDR3 is made up of 14 amino acids. Germline trimming cut 8 bases from V and 4 bases from J; bases unmatched to any gene: 3. Germline V lookup: CDR1 LNHDA, CDR2 SQIVND (reference sequence). The CDR3 bases are TGTGCCAGTTCACTAGCGGGGGGGCCAGATACGCAGTATTTT. This codes for CASSLAGGPDTQYF.

CDR3 nucleotide sequence: TGTGCCAGCAGCTTAAATGGGGACAGCTCGTCACCCCTCCACTTT. Translating it yields CASSLNGDSSSPLHF. The chain couples TRBV7-8 to TRBJ1-6; 7 nucleotides align to TRBD1. J was trimmed by 10 bases and V by 2 bases; bases with no gene match: 8. The CDR3 has 15 residues. Germline V gives CDR1 SGHVS, CDR2 FQNEAQ.

The genes are TRBV5-5 and TRBJ1-2; D perhaps matches TRBD1 (6 bases). The CDR3 length is 16 residues. Deletions cut 0 bases from V and 4 bases from J, with 16 bases between. CDR1 SGHKS and CDR2 YYEKEE come from the germline V gene (reference sequence). CDR3: CASSLASGQLIYGYTF. The CDR3 nucleotides read TGTGCCAGCAGCTTGGCCAGCGGACAGTTAATCTATGGCTACACCTTC.